This TCR beta chain derives from a study of cytomegalovirus exposure and HLA in healthy donors. Findings of the study overall: A previous analysis found most TCR beta V segments productive roughly 90% or roughly 30% of the time. In a later analysis, common viral pathogens appeared linked to several of the most significant clusters. There were a few CMV-associated chains whose specificity for CMV antigens was confirmed in vitro.

Remarks on this clone: The antigen remains undetermined. The same CDR3 arises from other DNA sequences in this sample as well.

PCR involved 60 Vbeta and 13 Jbeta primers. Libraries were prepared by immunoSEQ multiplex PCR; TCRdb keeps only in-frame clonotypes and omits some of them. This sample has roughly 130,000 clones, with 82% found just once. There are 15 residues in the CDR3. V was shortened by 5 bases and J by 5 bases, with 19 bases between the two germline ends. Germline assignment: CDR1 LNHNV and CDR2 YYDKDF (reference sequence). The chain is built from TRBV15 and TRBJ2-7; D gene ambiguous. This TCR derives from a boy aged 2 to 10 in good health and CMV-seronegative. Sequencing was done on a sample of PBMCs. As DNA, the CDR3 is TGTGCCACCAGCGCTGCCGGCGGTCCGATCGACGAGCAGTACGTC. Protein: CATSAAGGPIDEQYV.